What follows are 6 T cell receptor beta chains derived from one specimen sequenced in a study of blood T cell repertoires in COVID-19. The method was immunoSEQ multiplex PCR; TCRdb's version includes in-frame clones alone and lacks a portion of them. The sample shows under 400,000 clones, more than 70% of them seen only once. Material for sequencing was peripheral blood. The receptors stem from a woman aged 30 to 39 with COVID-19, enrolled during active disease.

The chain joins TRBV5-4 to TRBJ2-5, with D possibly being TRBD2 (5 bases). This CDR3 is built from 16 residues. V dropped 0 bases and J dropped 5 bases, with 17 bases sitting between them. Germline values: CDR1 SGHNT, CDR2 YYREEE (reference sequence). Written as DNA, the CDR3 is TGTGCCAGCAGCTTGGCGGGAACAGATGGGATGGAGACCCAGTACTTC. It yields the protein CASSLAGTDGMETQYF. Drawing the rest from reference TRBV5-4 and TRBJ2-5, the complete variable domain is ETGVTQSPTHLIKTRGQQVTLRCSSQSGHNTVSWYQQALGQGPQFIFQYYREEENGRGNFPPRFSGLQFPNYSSELNVNALELDDSALYLCASSLAGTDGMETQYFGPGTRLLVL.

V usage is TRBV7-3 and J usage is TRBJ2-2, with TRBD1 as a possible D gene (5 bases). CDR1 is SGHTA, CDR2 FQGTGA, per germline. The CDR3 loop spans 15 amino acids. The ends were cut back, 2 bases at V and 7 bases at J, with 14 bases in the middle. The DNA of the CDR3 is TGTGCCAGCAGCTTATTATCAGGGCGAAACGGGGAGCTGTTTTTT. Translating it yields CASSLLSGRNGELFF.

The CDR3 region has the DNA TGCGCCAGCAGCCAAGATCGTGGTAGCGGGGTTAGAACAGATACGCAGTATTTT. This translates into CASSQDRGSGVRTDTQYF. V and J are TRBV4-1 and TRBJ2-3; 8 bases match TRBD2. Germline V gives CDR1 MGHRA, CDR2 YSYEKL. The CDR3 is made up of 18 amino acids. J gave up 3 bases and V 0 bases, and 11 bases lay outside the gene matches.

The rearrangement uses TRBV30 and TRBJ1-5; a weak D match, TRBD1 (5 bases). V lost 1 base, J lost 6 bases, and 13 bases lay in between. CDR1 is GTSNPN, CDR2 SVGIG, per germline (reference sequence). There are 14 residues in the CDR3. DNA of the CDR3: TGTGCCTGGAGTGCTGGCCTAAGGGGTCAGCCCCAGCATTTT. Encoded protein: CAWSAGLRGQPQHF.

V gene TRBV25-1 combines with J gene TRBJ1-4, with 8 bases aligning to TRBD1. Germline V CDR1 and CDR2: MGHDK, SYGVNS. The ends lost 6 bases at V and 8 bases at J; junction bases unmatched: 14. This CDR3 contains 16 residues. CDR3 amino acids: CASRGELDRGEEKLFF. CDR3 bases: TGTGCCAGCAGGGGGGAGCTAGACAGGGGAGAAGAAAAACTGTTTTTT.

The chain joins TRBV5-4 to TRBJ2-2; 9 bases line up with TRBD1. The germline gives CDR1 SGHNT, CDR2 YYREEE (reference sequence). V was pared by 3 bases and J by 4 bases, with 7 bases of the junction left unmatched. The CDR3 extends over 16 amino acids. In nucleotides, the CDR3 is TGTGCCAGCAGCTCGTCCCGGGACAGGGCCACCGGGGAGCTGTTTTTT. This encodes CASSSSRDRATGELFF.